The subject of this entry is one T cell receptor (beta chain). Its antigen remains unknown. These data come from a study of tumor-infiltrating lymphocytes in localized non-small cell lung cancer. Study background: From each patient, both tumor and uninvolved lung, non-adjacent to tumor, were sampled.

Sequenced by immunoSEQ multiplex PCR; TCRdb stores in-frame clones only, minus some. This table holds over 10,000 clones, 79% found once. Study outcomes and limitations: T-cell fraction did not differ between immunotypes IM1 and IM2.

J gave up 5 bases and V 4 bases, and 3 bases lay outside the gene matches. Germline CDR1 is SGHRS and CDR2 is YFSETQ. The CDR3 extends over 13 amino acids. The clonotype was recovered from a human donor with non-small cell lung cancer. The gene calls are TRBV5-1 and TRBJ1-2; 9 bases match TRBD1. What was sequenced was lung tumor tissue. CDR3 sequence: CASSPGTGYGYTF. In DNA form, the CDR3 reads TGCGCCAGCAGCCCCGGGACAGGGTATGGCTACACCTTC.